The subject of this entry is one TCR beta chain. Its antigen remains unidentified. They isolated at least 7 million PBMCs from each sample. There were at least 5 micrograms of total RNA extracted from every sample. The second PCR ran roughly 7 to 11 cycles with a sample-barcoded 5' primer and J-beta primers. One entry per CDR3 protein results from TCRdb running MiXCR on the 5' RACE reads. The profile shows around 1,900,000 distinct CDR3 sequences, about 39% of them singletons. This entry belongs to a study of blood T cells in healthy people across ages. Points from the study as a whole: Both higher diversity and more naive CD4+ cells marked long-lived donors when set against aged donors. The unknown donor CMV status may have confounded expanded clonotype changes.

From germline, CDR1 is SGHTA and CDR2 FQGNSA. The CDR3 is made up of 15 amino acids. The V gene lost 1 base and the J gene lost 4 bases, with 13 bases spanning the gap. The clonotype originates from a human donor in good health. The sequencing sample was made of blood. The chain carries TRBV7-2 and TRBJ1-2, with D unclear. In nucleotides, the CDR3 is TGTGCCAGCAGCTTAGAGGTGTCTCACCGCTATGGCTACACCTTC. Translating it yields CASSLEVSHRYGYTF.